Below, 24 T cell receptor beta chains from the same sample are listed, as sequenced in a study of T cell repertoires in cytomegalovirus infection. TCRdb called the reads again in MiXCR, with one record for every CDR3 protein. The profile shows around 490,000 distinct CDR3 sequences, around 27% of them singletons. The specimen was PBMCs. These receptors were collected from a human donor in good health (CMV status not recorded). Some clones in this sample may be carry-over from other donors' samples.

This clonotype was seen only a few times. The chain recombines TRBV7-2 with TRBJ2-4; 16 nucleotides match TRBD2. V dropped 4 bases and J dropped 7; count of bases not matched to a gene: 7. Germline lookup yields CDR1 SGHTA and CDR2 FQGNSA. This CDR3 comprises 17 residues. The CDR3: CASSYGTSGRGRNIQYF. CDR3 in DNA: TGTGCCAGCAGCTACGGGACTAGCGGGAGGGGGAGGAACATTCAGTACTTC.

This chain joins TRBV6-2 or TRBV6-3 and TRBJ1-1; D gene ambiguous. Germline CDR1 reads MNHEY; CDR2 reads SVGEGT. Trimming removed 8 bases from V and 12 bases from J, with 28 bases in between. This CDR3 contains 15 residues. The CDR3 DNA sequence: TGTGCCAGCCGCCCGGCAAACAAGGACCTCGGGAGGCCTTTCTTT. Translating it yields CASRPANKDLGRPFF.

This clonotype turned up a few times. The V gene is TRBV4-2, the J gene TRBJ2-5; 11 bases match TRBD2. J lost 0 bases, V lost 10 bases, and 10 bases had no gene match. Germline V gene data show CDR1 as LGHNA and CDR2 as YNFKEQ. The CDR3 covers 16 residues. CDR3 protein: CAKTSGTPTYQETQYF. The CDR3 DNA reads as TGTGCCAAGACTAGCGGGACCCCAACGTACCAAGAGACCCAGTACTTC.

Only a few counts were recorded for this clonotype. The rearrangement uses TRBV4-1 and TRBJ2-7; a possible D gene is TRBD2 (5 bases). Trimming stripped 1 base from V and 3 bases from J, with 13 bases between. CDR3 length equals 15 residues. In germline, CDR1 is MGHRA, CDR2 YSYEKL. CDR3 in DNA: TGCGCCAGCAGCCAAGTGGGGTCAGGAGGCTACGAGCAGTACGTC. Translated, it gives CASSQVGSGGYEQYV.

CDR3 in amino acids: CASSPLWTANYGYTF. CDR3 in DNA: TGTGCCAGCTCACCTCTATGGACAGCAAACTATGGCTACACCTTC. The chain combines TRBV18 with TRBJ1-2; TRBD1 is a possible D gene (6 bases). Per germline, CDR1 KGHSH and CDR2 LQKENI. The V gene lost 3 bases and the J gene lost 2 bases, with 13 bases spanning the gap. CDR3 size: 15 residues.

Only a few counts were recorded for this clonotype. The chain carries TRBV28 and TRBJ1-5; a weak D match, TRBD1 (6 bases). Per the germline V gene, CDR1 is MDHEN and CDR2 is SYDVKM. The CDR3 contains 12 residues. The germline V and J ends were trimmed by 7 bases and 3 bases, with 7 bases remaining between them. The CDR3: CASNRDNQPQHF. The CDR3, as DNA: TGTGCCAGCAACAGGGACAATCAGCCCCAGCATTTT.

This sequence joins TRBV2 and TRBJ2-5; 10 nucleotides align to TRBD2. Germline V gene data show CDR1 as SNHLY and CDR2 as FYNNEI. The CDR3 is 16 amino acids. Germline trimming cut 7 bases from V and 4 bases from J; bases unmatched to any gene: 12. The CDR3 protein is CASTQREGPRRETQYF. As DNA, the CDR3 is TGTGCCAGCACCCAGCGGGAGGGCCCTCGCCGAGAGACCCAGTACTTC.

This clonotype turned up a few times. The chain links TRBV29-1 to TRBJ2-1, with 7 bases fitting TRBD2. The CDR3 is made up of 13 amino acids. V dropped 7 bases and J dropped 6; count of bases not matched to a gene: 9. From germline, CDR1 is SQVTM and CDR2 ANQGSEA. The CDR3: CSGVLAEFNEQFF. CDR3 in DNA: TGCAGCGGGGTCCTAGCGGAGTTCAATGAGCAGTTCTTC.

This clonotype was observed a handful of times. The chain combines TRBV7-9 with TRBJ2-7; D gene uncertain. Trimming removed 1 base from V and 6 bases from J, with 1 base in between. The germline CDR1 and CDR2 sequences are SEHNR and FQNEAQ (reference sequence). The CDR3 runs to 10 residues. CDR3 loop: CASSLGEQYV. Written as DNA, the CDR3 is TGTGCCAGCAGCTTAGGCGAGCAGTACGTC.

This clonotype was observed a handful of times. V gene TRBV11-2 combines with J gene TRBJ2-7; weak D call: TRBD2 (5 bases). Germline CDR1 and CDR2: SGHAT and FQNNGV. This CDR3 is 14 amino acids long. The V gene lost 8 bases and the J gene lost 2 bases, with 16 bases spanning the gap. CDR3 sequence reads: CASHLGAEAYEQYF. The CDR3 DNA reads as TGTGCCAGCCATTTGGGAGCGGAAGCCTACGAGCAGTACTTC.

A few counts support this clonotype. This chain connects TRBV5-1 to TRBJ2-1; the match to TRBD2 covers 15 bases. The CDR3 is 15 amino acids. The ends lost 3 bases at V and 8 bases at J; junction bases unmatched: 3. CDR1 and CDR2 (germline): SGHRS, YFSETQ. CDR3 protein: CASSSGTSGRYEQFF. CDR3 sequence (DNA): TGCGCCAGCAGCTCCGGGACTAGCGGGAGGTATGAGCAGTTCTTC.

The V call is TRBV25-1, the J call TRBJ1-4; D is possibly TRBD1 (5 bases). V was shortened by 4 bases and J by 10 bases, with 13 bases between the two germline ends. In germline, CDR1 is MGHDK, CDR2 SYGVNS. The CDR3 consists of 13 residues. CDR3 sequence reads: CASSVIGAAKLFF. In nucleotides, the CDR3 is TGTGCCAGCAGTGTAATTGGGGCTGCAAAACTGTTTTTT.

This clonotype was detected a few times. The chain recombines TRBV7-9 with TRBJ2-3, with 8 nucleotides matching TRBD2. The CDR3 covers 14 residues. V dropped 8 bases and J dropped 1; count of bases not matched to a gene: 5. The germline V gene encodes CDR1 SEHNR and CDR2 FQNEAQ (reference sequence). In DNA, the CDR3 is TGTGCCAGCTGGGGTAGCGGGGGCACAGATACGCAGTATTTT. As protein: CASWGSGGTDTQYF. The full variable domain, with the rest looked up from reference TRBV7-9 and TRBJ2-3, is DTGVSQNPRHKITKRGQNVTFRCDPISEHNRLYWYRQTLGQGPEFLTYFQNEAQLEKSRLLSDRFSAERPKGSFSTLEIQRTEQGDSAMYLCASWGSGGTDTQYFGPGTRLTVL.

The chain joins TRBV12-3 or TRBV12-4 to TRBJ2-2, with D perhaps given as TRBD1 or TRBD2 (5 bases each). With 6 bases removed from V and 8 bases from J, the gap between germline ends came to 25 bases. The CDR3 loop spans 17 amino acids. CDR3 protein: CASRHAYGTGGSGELFF. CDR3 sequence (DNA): TGTGCCAGCAGGCACGCCTACGGAACAGGAGGATCTGGGGAGCTGTTTTTT.

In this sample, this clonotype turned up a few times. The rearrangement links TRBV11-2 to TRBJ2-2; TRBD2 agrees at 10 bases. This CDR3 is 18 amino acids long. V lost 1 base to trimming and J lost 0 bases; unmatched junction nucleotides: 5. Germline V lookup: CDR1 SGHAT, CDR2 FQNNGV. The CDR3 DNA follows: TGTGCCAGCAGCTTAGCCTCTGGACTAGCGGCGAACACCGGGGAGCTGTTTTTT. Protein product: CASSLASGLAANTGELFF.

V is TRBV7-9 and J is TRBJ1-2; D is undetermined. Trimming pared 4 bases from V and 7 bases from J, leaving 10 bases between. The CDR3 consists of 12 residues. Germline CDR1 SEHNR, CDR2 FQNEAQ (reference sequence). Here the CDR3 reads CASSYDWGGYTF. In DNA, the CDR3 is TGTGCCAGCAGCTATGACTGGGGTGGCTACACCTTC. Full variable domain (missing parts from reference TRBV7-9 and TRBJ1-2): DTGVSQNPRHKITKRGQNVTFRCDPISEHNRLYWYRQTLGQGPEFLTYFQNEAQLEKSRLLSDRFSAERPKGSFSTLEIQRTEQGDSAMYLCASSYDWGGYTFGSGTRLTVV.

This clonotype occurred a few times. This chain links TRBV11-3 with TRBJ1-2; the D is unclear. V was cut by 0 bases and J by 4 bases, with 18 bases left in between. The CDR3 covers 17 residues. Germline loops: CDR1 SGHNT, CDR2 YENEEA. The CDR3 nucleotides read TGTGCCAGCAGCTTAGACGGACTTGGGGAAGTGGCCTATGGCTACACCTTC. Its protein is CASSLDGLGEVAYGYTF.

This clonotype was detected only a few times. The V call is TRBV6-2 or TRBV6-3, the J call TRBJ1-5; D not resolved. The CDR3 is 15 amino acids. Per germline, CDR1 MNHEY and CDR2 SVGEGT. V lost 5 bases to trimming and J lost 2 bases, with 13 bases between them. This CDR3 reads CASSGPDGRNQPQHF. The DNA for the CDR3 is TGTGCCAGCAGTGGCCCGGACGGTCGCAATCAGCCCCAGCATTTT.

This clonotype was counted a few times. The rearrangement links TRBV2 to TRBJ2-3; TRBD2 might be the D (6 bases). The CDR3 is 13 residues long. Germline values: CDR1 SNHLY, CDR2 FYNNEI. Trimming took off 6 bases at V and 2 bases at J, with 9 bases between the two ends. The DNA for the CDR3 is TGTGCCAGCAGGGAGGGCCCCACAGATACGCAGTATTTT. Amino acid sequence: CASREGPTDTQYF.

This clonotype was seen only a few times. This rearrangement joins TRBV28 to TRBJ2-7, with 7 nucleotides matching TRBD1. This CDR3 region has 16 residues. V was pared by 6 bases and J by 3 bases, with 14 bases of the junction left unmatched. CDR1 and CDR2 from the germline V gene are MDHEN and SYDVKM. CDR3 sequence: CASSKPRDRLFYEQYF. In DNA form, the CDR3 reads TGTGCCAGCAGCAAGCCCCGGGACAGACTTTTCTACGAGCAGTACTTC.

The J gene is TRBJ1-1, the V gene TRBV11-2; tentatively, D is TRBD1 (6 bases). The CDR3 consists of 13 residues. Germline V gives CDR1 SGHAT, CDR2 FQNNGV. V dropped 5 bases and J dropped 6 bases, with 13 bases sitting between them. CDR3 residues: CASSKYRDPEAFF. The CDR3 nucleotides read TGTGCCAGCAGCAAATACAGGGACCCTGAAGCTTTCTTT. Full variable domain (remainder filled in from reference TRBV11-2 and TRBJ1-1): EAGVAQSPRYKIIEKRQSVAFWCNPISGHATLYWYQQILGQGPKLLIQFQNNGVVDDSQLPKDRFSAERLKGVDSTLKIQPAKLEDSAVYLCASSKYRDPEAFFGQGTRLTVV.

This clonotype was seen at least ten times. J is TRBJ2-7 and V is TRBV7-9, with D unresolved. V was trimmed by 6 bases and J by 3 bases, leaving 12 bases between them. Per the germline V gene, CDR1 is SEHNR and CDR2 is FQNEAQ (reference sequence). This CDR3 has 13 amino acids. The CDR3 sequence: CASRPSRGYEQYF. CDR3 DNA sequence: TGTGCCAGCAGACCCTCCCGAGGCTACGAGCAGTACTTC.

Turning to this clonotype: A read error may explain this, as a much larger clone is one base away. The CDR3 loop is CASSQWTRNSPLHF. In nucleotides, the CDR3 is TGTGCCAGCAGTCAATGGACAAGGAATTCACCCCTCCACTTT. The V call is TRBV12-3 or TRBV12-4, the J call TRBJ1-6; a possible D gene is TRBD1 (5 bases). Trimming cost V 5 bases and J 7 bases, with 12 bases left between them. The CDR3 runs to 14 residues.

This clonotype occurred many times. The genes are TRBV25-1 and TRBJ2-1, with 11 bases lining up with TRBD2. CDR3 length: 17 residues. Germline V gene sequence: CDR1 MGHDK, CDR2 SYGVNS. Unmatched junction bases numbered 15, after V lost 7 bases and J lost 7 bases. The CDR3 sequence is CASTLTSGRPGGNEQFF. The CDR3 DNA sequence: TGTGCCAGCACTTTAACTAGCGGGAGACCGGGGGGAAATGAGCAGTTCTTC.